What follows is one T cell receptor beta chain and its context. The data were obtained in a study of blood T cell repertoires in COVID-19. Whole-study context: Nucleic acid was either cDNA or gDNA, and it came from T cells, B-cell-depleted T cells, or PBMCs.

Original analysis: The assay estimated nucleated cells by amplifying reference gene primers. Clones were read by immunoSEQ multiplex PCR, and TCRdb kept only the in-frame ones, dropping some. The D gene and trimming were derived from the DNA, and the V and J assignments and clone size from that table. The sample yields about 300,000 clones, approximately 86% seen once. V lost 4 bases and J 6 bases, leaving 12 bases between the germline ends. This CDR3 region has 13 residues. The chain uses TRBV12-3 or TRBV12-4 and TRBJ1-1; D call uncertain. Specimen: peripheral blood. This TCR came from a man aged 65 to 79 with acute or convalescent COVID-19. CDR3 loop: CASSYSGNAEAFF. The DNA of the CDR3 is TGTGCCAGCAGTTATTCGGGAAACGCTGAAGCTTTCTTT.